Each of the 6 T cell receptor beta chains below was sequenced from the same sample in a study of PD-L1 blockade in urothelial cancer. Only in-frame clones appear in the TCRdb table, and some are missing; sequencing was by immunoSEQ multiplex PCR. The sample has over 40,000 clones, about 85% seen once. Time point meaning: peripheral blood 6 weeks after treatment start. Sequenced here: PBMCs, sampled around atezolizumab (anti-PD-L1) treatment. The receptor source for this set is a man between 65 and 79 years old with urothelial cancer.

This chain connects TRBV6-1 to TRBJ1-3, with 7 bases identical to TRBD1. There are 14 residues in the CDR3. In germline, CDR1 is MNHNS, CDR2 SASEGT. V was pared by 2 bases and J by 2 bases, with 0 bases of the junction left unmatched. The CDR3 nucleotides read TGTGCCAGCAGTGAAACAGGGGCTGGAAACACCATATATTTT. Encoded protein: CASSETGAGNTIYF.

This chain joins TRBV5-1 and TRBJ2-3, with 7 bases aligning to TRBD2. This CDR3 is built from 13 residues. The V gene's germline CDR1 is SGHRS and CDR2 YFSETQ. J gave up 0 bases and V 6 bases, and 1 base lay outside the gene matches. In DNA form, the CDR3 reads TGCGCCAGCAATAGCGGGAGCACAGATACGCAGTATTTT. As protein: CASNSGSTDTQYF.

This chain uses TRBV6-5 with TRBJ2-7; D ambiguous. The CDR3 consists of 14 residues. The V end was cut by 2 bases, the J end by 7 bases, with 15 bases between. Germline lookup yields CDR1 MNHEY and CDR2 SVGAGI. The CDR3 nucleotides are TGTGCCAGCAGTTACGGGCAGAACTTCTTGGAGCAGTACTTC. Protein sequence: CASSYGQNFLEQYF.

This clone was observed a few times. V usage is TRBV7-6 and J usage is TRBJ2-1; D is perhaps TRBD2 (5 bases). CDR3 length: 15 residues. CDR1 and CDR2 (germline): SGHVS, FNYEAQ. V was pared by 0 bases and J by 6 bases, with 12 bases between. Here the CDR3 DNA reads TGTGCCAGCAGCTTAGCCCAGCGGAGAACCAATGAGCAGTTCTTC. This translates into CASSLAQRRTNEQFF.

The V gene is TRBV11-2, the J gene TRBJ2-7; a weak D match, TRBD1 (6 bases). V lost 6 bases to trimming and J lost 5 bases, with 11 bases between them. The CDR3 has 12 residues. Per germline, CDR1 SGHAT and CDR2 FQNNGV. CDR3 residues: CASRGTLHEQYF. The CDR3 DNA sequence: TGTGCCAGCAGAGGGACACTCCACGAGCAGTACTTC.

V is TRBV2 and J is TRBJ2-3; 13 bases fit TRBD2. The trim removed 7 bases at V and 6 bases at J, leaving 10 bases unmatched. CDR1 and CDR2 from the germline V gene are SNHLY and FYNNEI. This CDR3 spans 16 amino acids. This CDR3 reads CASTFGTSGIGDTQYF. The CDR3 DNA reads TGTGCCAGCACGTTTGGGACTAGCGGGATAGGGGATACGCAGTATTTT.